This entry lists 26 T cell receptor beta chains sequenced from one sample in a study of post-analysis software for immune sequencing data. Presence of unique molecular identifiers characterized the TCR beta cDNA libraries. TCRdb re-derived calls from the PCR reads in MiXCR, one entry per CDR3 protein. Of about 760,000 distinct CDR3 sequences listed, 25% to 30% were seen once; the top ten hold roughly 0.53%. Study outcomes and limitations: Controls showed lower frequencies than patients for roughly 5 TRBV segments, and TRBV5-6, TRBV5-1 and TRBV20-1 were among these.

Their target antigens are unknown. Sequencing was done on a sample of blood. The receptors were gathered from a girl between 10 and 17 years old with multiple sclerosis.

This clonotype was recorded a few times. The chain joins TRBV18 to TRBJ2-5; no reliable D call. CDR1 KGHSH and CDR2 LQKENI come from the germline V gene. Between the trimmed V and J ends, which lost 5 bases and 6 bases, there was a span of 7 bases. The CDR3 is 11 amino acids. This chain's CDR3 is CASSGGKTQYF. DNA of the CDR3: TGTGCCAGCTCAGGCGGAAAGACCCAGTACTTC.

This clonotype was observed a handful of times. The chain recombines TRBV3-1 with TRBJ2-5; D possibly matches TRBD1 or TRBD2 (5 bases each). The germline V gene encodes CDR1 LGHDT and CDR2 YNNKEL (reference sequence). Trimming took 2 bases from V and 3 from J, leaving 13 bases between them. The CDR3 covers 15 residues. The CDR3 DNA is TGTGCCAGCAGCCAAACCGGGACCTTTAAAGAGACCCAGTACTTC. Amino acids: CASSQTGTFKETQYF.

The table lists this clonotype with a few counts. The chain is built from TRBV6-6 and TRBJ1-4; D perhaps matches TRBD1 (6 bases). Per germline, CDR1 MNHNY and CDR2 SVGAGI (reference sequence). The CDR3 runs to 17 residues. The germline V and J ends were trimmed by 1 base and 0 bases, with 12 bases remaining between them. CDR3 loop: CASSYFLGAATNEKLFF. The CDR3 bases are TGTGCCAGCAGTTACTTCTTGGGGGCGGCAACTAATGAAAAACTGTTTTTT.

V is TRBV27 and J is TRBJ1-3; 8 nucleotides agree with TRBD1. V trimming: 5 bases; J trimming: 3 bases; junction bases outside the gene matches: 3. The CDR3 contains 14 residues. Germline CDR1 is MNHEY and CDR2 is SMNVEV (reference sequence). CDR3 loop: CASSITGGGNTIYF. The CDR3 nucleotides are TGTGCCAGCAGTATAACAGGGGGTGGAAACACCATATATTTT.

At least ten counts were recorded for this clonotype. V and J are TRBV29-1 and TRBJ2-7; 8 bases match TRBD1. Germline V CDR1 and CDR2: SQVTM, ANQGSEA. The J segment lost 6 bases and the V segment lost 4 bases, leaving 11 bases of the junction unmatched. The CDR3 loop spans 14 amino acids. CDR3 DNA: TGCAGCGTTGCAACGGGGACAGGACCCCTCGAGCAGTACTTC. It is translated as CSVATGTGPLEQYF.

A few counts support this clonotype. The V gene is TRBV20-1, the J gene TRBJ2-5; tentatively, D is TRBD1 (5 bases). Near its end, the DNA agrees better with TRBJ2-7, so the J call may be wrong. This CDR3 contains 11 residues. Germline V gene data show CDR1 as DFQATT and CDR2 as SNEGSKA (reference sequence). CDR3 coding DNA: TGCAGTGCTAGAGAGGACAACGAGCAGTACTTC. Its protein is CSAREDNEQYF.

V gene TRBV20-1 combines with J gene TRBJ2-3; D remains unclear. Trimming stripped 5 bases from V and 5 bases from J, with 8 bases between. The CDR3 is made up of 11 amino acids. Germline V gene sequence: CDR1 DFQATT, CDR2 SNEGSKA (reference sequence). This CDR3 is CSARPGDTQYF. CDR3 bases: TGCAGTGCTCGCCCGGGAGATACGCAGTATTTT.

V gene TRBV20-1 combines with J gene TRBJ2-5; D is unclear. V gave up 3 bases and J gave up 11 bases, with 13 bases separating them. The CDR3 totals 11 residues. Looked up from germline, CDR1 is DFQATT and CDR2 is SNEGSKA (reference sequence). This chain's CDR3 is CSASQVDEQYF. The DNA of the CDR3 is TGCAGTGCTAGCCAGGTAGATGAGCAGTACTTC.

As to this clonotype: Germline and junction disagree at one end, which may indicate a read error. The gene calls are TRBV27 and TRBJ1-5; the D is unclear. Germline lookup yields CDR1 MNHEY and CDR2 SMNVEV (reference sequence). This CDR3 spans 15 amino acids. Here the CDR3 reads CVSSHWTGLNQPQHF. Here the CDR3 DNA reads TGTGTCAGCAGTCACTGGACCGGACTCAATCAGCCCCAGCATTTT.

In its sample, this clonotype was seen a few times. J is TRBJ2-7 and V is TRBV20-1, with TRBD1 matching over 7 bases. Germline V CDR1 and CDR2: DFQATT, SNEGSKA (reference sequence). V was pared by 3 bases and J by 5 bases, with 16 bases of the junction left unmatched. This CDR3 is 16 amino acids long. Here the CDR3 reads CSASPELDRVSHEQYF. The DNA of the CDR3 is TGCAGTGCTAGCCCAGAATTAGACAGGGTTTCACACGAGCAGTACTTC.

This chain uses TRBV7-2 with TRBJ1-1, with 8 bases aligning to TRBD1. The CDR3 is 16 residues long. J lost 5 bases, V lost 5 bases, and 13 bases had no gene match. Germline values: CDR1 SGHTA, CDR2 FQGNSA. The DNA for the CDR3 is TGTGCCAGCAGCCCAAAACGACAGGGGACTCGGACTGAAGCTTTCTTT. It encodes CASSPKRQGTRTEAFF.

This clonotype was detected a few times. CDR3 sequence (DNA): TGTGCCACCTCCGACAGGCGACCCCAAGAGACCCAGTACTTC. This sequence encodes CATSDRRPQETQYF. The chain recombines TRBV24-1 with TRBJ2-5, with D tentatively TRBD1 (6 bases). The V gene lost 9 bases and the J gene lost 1 base, with 14 bases spanning the gap. This CDR3 region has 14 residues. CDR1 KGHDR and CDR2 SFDVKD come from the germline V gene.

This clonotype came up many times. The chain combines TRBV29-1 with TRBJ2-3; 8 nucleotides agree with TRBD2. Trimming cost V 6 bases and J 5 bases; bases outside gene matches: 4. This CDR3 contains 12 residues. CDR1 and CDR2 from the germline V gene are SQVTM and ANQGSEA. The CDR3 DNA reads as TGCAGCGTGAAAAGCGGGAGAGATACGCAGTATTTT. Amino acid sequence: CSVKSGRDTQYF.

The genes are TRBV7-8 and TRBJ1-1, with TRBD1 matching over 9 bases. Trimming removed 5 bases from V and 0 bases from J; junction bases left unmatched: 4. Looked up from germline, CDR1 is SGHVS and CDR2 is FQNEAQ. This CDR3 is 15 amino acids long. The CDR3 DNA reads as TGTGCCAGCAGCCTCGGGACAGGGTTGAACACTGAAGCTTTCTTT. This codes for CASSLGTGLNTEAFF.

The rearrangement links TRBV9 to TRBJ2-3; D is uncertain. V was shortened by 3 bases and J by 0 bases, with 11 bases between the two germline ends. This CDR3 comprises 15 residues. From germline, CDR1 is SGDLS and CDR2 YYNGEE. CDR3 nucleotides: TGTGCCAGCAGCGGACCCAGACACAGCACAGATACGCAGTATTTT. It encodes CASSGPRHSTDTQYF. The full variable domain, with the rest looked up from reference TRBV9 and TRBJ2-3, is DSGVTQTPKHLITATGQRVTLRCSPRSGDLSVYWYQQSLDQGLQFLIQYYNGEERAKGNILERFSAQQFPDLHSELNLSSLELGDSALYFCASSGPRHSTDTQYFGPGTRLTVL.

The chain couples TRBV29-1 to TRBJ2-2; D is possibly TRBD1 (6 bases). V lost 6 bases, J lost 6 bases, and 11 bases lay in between. CDR3 size: 12 residues. Germline loops: CDR1 SQVTM, CDR2 ANQGSEA. The CDR3 region has the DNA TGCAGCGTAGCAGGGGCGGCCGGGGAGCTGTTTTTT. This gives the protein CSVAGAAGELFF.

The chain uses TRBV11-2 and TRBJ2-5, with a tentative D call TRBD1 (6 bases). This CDR3 contains 15 residues. CDR1 SGHAT and CDR2 FQNNGV come from the germline V gene. V lost 5 bases to trimming and J lost 2 bases, with 15 bases between them. CDR3 protein: CASSHLDRYQETQYF. In DNA form, the CDR3 reads TGTGCCAGCAGCCACCTAGACAGGTATCAAGAGACCCAGTACTTC.

This sequence joins TRBV25-1 and TRBJ2-3; D gene unclear. The CDR3 is 14 amino acids. Trimming took off 0 bases at V and 2 bases at J, with 6 bases between the two ends. The germline gives CDR1 MGHDK, CDR2 SYGVNS. The CDR3 coding sequence is TGTGCCAGCAGTGAATATTTGCACACAGATACGCAGTATTTT. Translation: CASSEYLHTDTQYF.

This clonotype came up a few times. The chain combines TRBV12-3 or TRBV12-4 with TRBJ1-6, with a weak D call TRBD1 (5 bases). The V end lost 6 bases, the J end lost 5 bases, and 11 bases lay between the germline ends. The CDR3 spans 14 residues. The chain's CDR3 is CASRSGTHNSPLHF. DNA for the CDR3: TGTGCCAGCAGGTCCGGGACTCATAATTCACCCCTCCACTTT.

This clonotype was counted only a few times. The chain employs TRBV20-1 and TRBJ2-7; 8 bases are a match to TRBD2. The trim removed 5 bases at V and 2 bases at J, leaving 8 bases unmatched. The CDR3 has 14 residues. CDR1 is DFQATT and CDR2 is SNEGSKA in the germline V gene (reference sequence). The DNA for the CDR3 is TGCAGTGCTCAAGCGGGAGTCATCCCCTACGAGCAGTACTTC. Translation: CSAQAGVIPYEQYF.

V is TRBV20-1 and J is TRBJ2-5, with D possibly being TRBD1 (5 bases). This CDR3 spans 11 amino acids. From germline, CDR1 is DFQATT and CDR2 SNEGSKA (reference sequence). V was cut by 3 bases and J by 7 bases, with 9 bases left in between. The CDR3 spells CSASLTGTQYF. CDR3 in DNA: TGCAGTGCTAGCCTCACAGGGACCCAGTACTTC.

Many counts were recorded for this clonotype. The chain links TRBV4-3 to TRBJ2-7, with 9 bases identical to TRBD1. The CDR3 totals 15 residues. Trimming removed 3 bases from V and 5 bases from J; junction bases left unmatched: 8. The germline V gene has CDR1 LGHNA and CDR2 YSLEER. CDR3 bases: TGCGCCAGCAGCCATGGGGACAGGGTCATCGACGAGCAGTACTTC. Amino acids: CASSHGDRVIDEQYF.

The chain is built from TRBV7-2 and TRBJ2-7; unclear D gene. CDR1 is SGHTA and CDR2 is FQGNSA in the germline V gene. The V end lost 6 bases, the J end lost 4 bases, and 22 bases lay between the germline ends. CDR3 length equals 16 residues. The CDR3 spells CASSLTNPPAPYEQYF. The CDR3 bases are TGTGCCAGCAGTTTAACTAACCCTCCAGCGCCTTACGAGCAGTACTTC.

The chain couples TRBV18 to TRBJ2-5; 7 bases agree with TRBD1. The CDR3 has 15 amino acids. Trimming removed 3 bases from V and 0 bases from J; junction bases left unmatched: 4. Per germline, CDR1 KGHSH and CDR2 LQKENI. CDR3 DNA sequence: TGTGCCAGCTCACCGATACAGGGGTACCAAGAGACCCAGTACTTC. It translates to CASSPIQGYQETQYF.

The chain recombines TRBV3-1 with TRBJ2-6, with a weak D call TRBD1 (6 bases). V dropped 2 bases and J dropped 1 base, with 12 bases sitting between them. Germline loops: CDR1 LGHDT, CDR2 YNNKEL (reference sequence). The CDR3 runs 17 residues. CDR3 sequence reads: CASSQPTGSSGANVLTF. The CDR3 bases are TGTGCCAGCAGCCAACCTACAGGGTCTTCTGGGGCCAACGTCCTGACTTTC. The full variable domain, with the rest looked up from reference TRBV3-1 and TRBJ2-6, is DTAVSQTPKYLVTQMGNDKSIKCEQNLGHDTMYWYKQDSKKFLKIMFSYNNKELIINETVPNRFSPKSPDKAHLNLHINSLELGDSAVYFCASSQPTGSSGANVLTFGAGSRLTVL.

As regards this clonotype: A junction boundary mismatches the germline segment, possibly from a read error. The chain has TRBV7-2 and TRBJ1-5; D is uncertain. Germline CDR1 reads SGHTA; CDR2 reads FQGNSA. This CDR3 region has 14 residues. The CDR3 sequence: CVSSLVSNPGPQHF. For the CDR3, the DNA is TGTGTCAGCAGCTTAGTCTCAAACCCGGGCCCCCAGCATTTT.